This TCR beta chain was recovered during a study of cytomegalovirus exposure and HLA in healthy donors. The V gene's germline CDR1 is MNHNS and CDR2 SASEGT. V was trimmed by 6 bases and J by 3 bases, leaving 14 bases between them. This CDR3 contains 15 residues. Remarks on this clone: What it binds is not known.

60 Vbeta and 13 Jbeta primers were used in PCR. Here immunoSEQ multiplex PCR was the method, and the copy in TCRdb shows in-frame clones only, minus some. The sample has more than 25,000 clones; just under 70% are singletons. Study-level points and caveats: A cluster of highly shared sequence variants was likely a sequencing artifact.

The sample comprised PBMCs. The TCR sequence derives from a woman aged 45-65 years in good health and CMV-seronegative. The rearrangement uses TRBV6-1 and TRBJ2-2, with D hard to call. CDR3 sequence (DNA): TGTGCCAGCAGGGTCTTGAGTCCGTACACCGGGGAGCTGTTTTTT. Protein product: CASRVLSPYTGELFF.